This T cell receptor beta chain was retrieved from a study of T-cell memory formation after mild COVID-19. Remarks on this clonotype: What it binds is unknown.

V lost 7 bases and J lost 5, with 17 bases in between. CDR1 and CDR2 from the germline V gene are MNHNS and SASEGT. This CDR3 is built from 14 residues. Findings of the study overall: SARS-CoV-2 specificity of second-wave clones peaking day 37 was unconfirmed.

MiXCR, applied by TCRdb to the 5' RACE reads, yields one record per CDR3 protein. The table lists approximately 450,000 distinct CDR3 sequences, 18% of them singletons. Sequencing used PBMCs or a T cell subset sorted from them (not recorded which). This TCR derives from an adult woman who had mild COVID-19 (a few samples of this study predate the infection). Cell type and time point are not known. This chain uses TRBV6-1 with TRBJ2-5; tentative D call: TRBD1 (5 bases). In nucleotides, the CDR3 is TGTGCCAGCACCACCACTCAGGGCAAGGAGACCCAGTACTTC. It translates to CASTTTQGKETQYF.